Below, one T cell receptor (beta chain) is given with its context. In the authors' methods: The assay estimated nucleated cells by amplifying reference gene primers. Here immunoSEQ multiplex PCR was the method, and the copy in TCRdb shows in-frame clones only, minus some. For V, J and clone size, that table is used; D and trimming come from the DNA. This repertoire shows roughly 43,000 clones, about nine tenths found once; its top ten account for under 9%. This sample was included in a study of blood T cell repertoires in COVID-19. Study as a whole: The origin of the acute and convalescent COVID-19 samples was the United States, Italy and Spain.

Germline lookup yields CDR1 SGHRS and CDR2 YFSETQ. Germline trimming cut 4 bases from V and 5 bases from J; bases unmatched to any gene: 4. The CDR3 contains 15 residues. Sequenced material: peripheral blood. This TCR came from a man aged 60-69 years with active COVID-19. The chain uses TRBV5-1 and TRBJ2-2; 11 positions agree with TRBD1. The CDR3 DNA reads TGCGCCAGCAGCCTAGGGACAGGGGGAACCGGGGAGCTGTTTTTT. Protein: CASSLGTGGTGELFF.